The entry below gives a single T cell receptor beta chain sequence along with its context. Antigen: not known. After 5'RACE with constant-segment primers, TCR alpha and TCR beta cDNA libraries carrying sample barcodes and UMIs were obtained. TCRdb re-derived calls from the 5' RACE reads in MiXCR, one entry per CDR3 protein. The repertoire consists of over 350,000 distinct CDR3 sequences, with less than 25% occurring once and the leading ten covering about 10%. This entry belongs to a study of T-cell memory formation after mild COVID-19. Study summary: Largely, the TCR clusters proved donor specific. Study-wide points: In second-wave clones peaking day 37, SARS-CoV-2 specificity remained unconfirmed.

The sample consisted of PBMCs or a T cell subset sorted from them (not recorded which). The receptor comes from an adult woman who had mild COVID-19 (a few samples of this study predate the infection). Cell type and time point are not known.

The CDR3 here is CASSASGTGAYEQYF. The CDR3, as DNA: TGTGCCAGCAGCGCCTCCGGGACAGGGGCATACGAGCAGTACTTC. The chain recombines TRBV9 with TRBJ2-7, with 10 bases that match TRBD1. Germline V gene data show CDR1 as SGDLS and CDR2 as YYNGEE. The CDR3 has 15 residues. Trimming at V came to 3 bases and at J to 4 bases, leaving 7 bases not matched to a gene.